This entry lists 24 T cell receptor beta chains sequenced from one sample in a study of blood T cell repertoires in COVID-19. TCRdb's copy holds only in-frame clones and misses some; the assay was immunoSEQ multiplex PCR. The table records over 45,000 clones, roughly 82% of them present only once. The sequenced sample was peripheral blood. The receptor source for this set is a middle-aged man with acute or convalescent COVID-19.

This clone has only one observation. The CDR3 nucleotides are TGTGCCACCTCGGGGGGGTTGAGCAATCAGCCCCAGCATTTT. Translated, it gives CATSGGLSNQPQHF. The gene calls are TRBV24-1 and TRBJ1-5; D is perhaps TRBD1 (5 bases). The V and J ends lost 9 bases and 1 base respectively, with 12 bases between them. Germline-derived CDR1 and CDR2 are KGHDR and SFDVKD. The length of the CDR3 is 14 residues.

This chain uses TRBV9 with TRBJ1-2; D not resolved. Germline V lookup: CDR1 SGDLS, CDR2 YYNGEE. The CDR3 runs 13 residues. Trimming took off 5 bases at V and 0 bases at J, with 8 bases between the two ends. The CDR3 reads CASSSFANYGYTF. The CDR3 DNA follows: TGTGCCAGCAGTAGTTTTGCTAACTATGGCTACACCTTC.

This chain uses TRBV5-5 with TRBJ2-7; 12 bases fit TRBD1. The CDR3 contains 15 residues. Germline V gene lookup returns CDR1 SGHKS and CDR2 YYEKEE (reference sequence). The J segment lost 7 bases and the V segment lost 1 base, leaving 6 bases of the junction unmatched. This chain's CDR3 is CASSLSGQGAIEQYF. CDR3 DNA sequence: TGTGCCAGCAGCTTGTCGGGACAGGGGGCGATAGAGCAGTACTTC.

This chain joins TRBV9 and TRBJ2-3, with D unclear. The CDR3 has 13 residues. Germline V gene data show CDR1 as SGDLS and CDR2 as YYNGEE. Trimming left V 2 bases short and J 6 bases short, with 10 bases between. The DNA for the CDR3 is TGTGCCAGCAGCGTCTATAGTGAGGATACGCAGTATTTT. Translated: CASSVYSEDTQYF.

V gene TRBV4-1 combines with J gene TRBJ2-7, with 8 bases lining up with TRBD2. The V and J ends lost 0 bases and 3 bases, in that order; junction bases with no gene match: 4. From germline, CDR1 is MGHRA and CDR2 YSYEKL. This CDR3 is built from 15 residues. CDR3 sequence reads: CASSQDLAGGYEQYF. CDR3 coding DNA: TGCGCCAGCAGCCAAGATCTCGCGGGGGGCTACGAGCAGTACTTC.

This clone was seen only a few times. The genes are TRBV27 and TRBJ2-7; weak D call: TRBD1 (6 bases). Germline CDR1 MNHEY, CDR2 SMNVEV (reference sequence). The CDR3 totals 14 residues. Trimming left V 2 bases short and J 4 bases short, with 12 bases between. The CDR3 loop is CASSLVGTWYEQYF. The CDR3 DNA reads as TGTGCCAGCAGTTTAGTAGGGACATGGTACGAGCAGTACTTC.

As to this clone: The sample contains more than one DNA sequence encoding this CDR3. The chain has TRBV28 and TRBJ1-2; D remains ambiguous. CDR3 size: 13 residues. The germline gives CDR1 MDHEN, CDR2 SYDVKM. V lost 3 bases, J lost 4 bases, and 9 bases lay in between. CDR3: CASSLSRGYGYTF. The CDR3 region has the DNA TGTGCCAGCAGTTTGTCCCGAGGCTATGGCTACACCTTC.

The rearrangement uses TRBV7-2 and TRBJ2-7; 9 bases agree with TRBD1. V lost 5 bases and J lost 4; bases outside the gene matches: 6. The CDR3 is made up of 14 amino acids. CDR1 is SGHTA and CDR2 is FQGNSA in the germline V gene. The CDR3 is CASSPRTGVYEQYF. CDR3 nucleotides: TGTGCCAGCAGCCCGCGGACAGGGGTGTACGAGCAGTACTTC.

This clone was seen more than once but under ten times. The chain combines TRBV5-1 with TRBJ1-2, with a possible D match to TRBD1 (5 bases). The CDR3 contains 15 residues. Germline V gene lookup returns CDR1 SGHRS and CDR2 YFSETQ. Trimming removed 3 bases at V and 2 bases at J, with 14 bases between. Here the CDR3 DNA reads TGCGCCAGCAGCTCCACCAAAACAGGCAACTATGGCTACACCTTC. Amino acids: CASSSTKTGNYGYTF. The entire variable domain, with the rest obtained from reference TRBV5-1 and TRBJ1-2, is as follows: KAGVTQTPRYLIKTRGQQVTLSCSPISGHRSVSWYQQTPGQGLQFLFEYFSETQRNKGNFPGRFSGRQFSNSRSEMNVSTLELGDSALYLCASSSTKTGNYGYTFGSGTRLTVV.

The gene calls are TRBV4-1 and TRBJ1-6; 7 nucleotides match TRBD1. The J segment lost 4 bases and the V segment lost 4 bases, leaving 4 bases of the junction unmatched. This CDR3 is 15 amino acids long. CDR1 and CDR2 (germline): MGHRA, YSYEKL. The CDR3 loop reads CASSPPTGYNSPLHF. In DNA form, the CDR3 reads TGCGCCAGCAGCCCCCCGACAGGGTATAATTCACCCCTCCACTTT.

This clone was seen a handful of times. J is TRBJ1-1 and V is TRBV4-1, with D maybe TRBD1 (6 bases). The CDR3 is made up of 15 amino acids. Germline CDR1 is MGHRA and CDR2 is YSYEKL. Trimming shortened V by 4 bases and J by 0 bases, and 12 bases separated the two germline ends. CDR3 sequence reads: CASSRTGSVNTEAFF. The CDR3 bases are TGCGCCAGCAGCCGTACAGGGTCCGTGAACACTGAAGCTTTCTTT.

The gene calls are TRBV5-1 and TRBJ2-3, with 9 bases identical to TRBD2. This CDR3 is built from 15 residues. Trimming at V came to 2 bases and at J to 4 bases, leaving 5 bases not matched to a gene. Germline CDR1 is SGHRS and CDR2 is YFSETQ. CDR3 region: CASSFGRGGPDTQYF. In nucleotides, the CDR3 is TGCGCCAGCAGCTTCGGGCGGGGGGGCCCAGATACGCAGTATTTT.

V gene TRBV29-1 combines with J gene TRBJ1-3; D is ambiguous. The CDR3 is made up of 13 amino acids. V lost 6 bases and J lost 1, with 10 bases in between. Per germline, CDR1 SQVTM and CDR2 ANQGSEA. CDR3 sequence (DNA): TGCAGCGTAACTCATAAATCTGGAAACACCATATATTTT. Amino acids: CSVTHKSGNTIYF.

The J gene is TRBJ1-2, the V gene TRBV10-3; TRBD1 might be the D (6 bases). Germline CDR1 and CDR2: ENHRY and SYGVKD. V was pared by 11 bases and J by 2 bases, with 12 bases between. The CDR3 extends over 12 amino acids. This CDR3 reads CALSQGNYGYTF. Written as DNA, the CDR3 is TGTGCCCTGTCGCAGGGGAACTATGGCTACACCTTC.

The V gene is TRBV5-1, the J gene TRBJ2-7; 13 bases map to TRBD2. The ends lost 5 bases at V and 2 bases at J; junction bases unmatched: 7. CDR1 and CDR2 from the germline V gene are SGHRS and YFSETQ. This CDR3 region has 16 residues. Here the CDR3 DNA reads TGCGCCAGCAGTTTACCGGGACTAGCGGGACCCTACGAGCAGTACTTC. Translation: CASSLPGLAGPYEQYF.

The CDR3 here is CASMAGGYGYTF. The CDR3 DNA follows: TGTGCCAGTATGGCAGGAGGCTATGGCTACACCTTC. The chain uses TRBV19 and TRBJ1-2, with D unclear. Germline CDR1 LNHDA, CDR2 SQIVND (reference sequence). The CDR3 consists of 12 residues. The V gene lost 7 bases and the J gene lost 4 bases, with 10 bases spanning the gap.

The J gene is TRBJ1-4, the V gene TRBV10-3; D is perhaps TRBD1 (5 bases). V lost 6 bases and J lost 5, with 16 bases in between. The length of the CDR3 is 15 residues. Germline CDR1 and CDR2: ENHRY and SYGVKD. CDR3 in DNA: TGTGCCATCAGCGCCACCGACAGAGAAAATGAAAAACTGTTTTTT. It translates to CAISATDRENEKLFF.

V usage is TRBV18 and J usage is TRBJ2-7, with D possibly matching TRBD1 (6 bases). Germline V gene data show CDR1 as KGHSH and CDR2 as LQKENI. The V gene lost 5 bases and the J gene lost 6 bases, with 11 bases spanning the gap. CDR3 size: 12 residues. CDR3 sequence reads: CASSSGGLEQYF. Here the CDR3 DNA reads TGTGCCAGCTCAAGTGGGGGCCTCGAGCAGTACTTC. The complete variable domain, with remaining parts taken from reference TRBV18 and TRBJ2-7, reads NAGVMQNPRHLVRRRGQEARLRCSPMKGHSHVYWYRQLPEEGLKFMVYLQKENIIDESGMPKERFSAEFPKEGPSILRIQQVVRGDSAAYFCASSSGGLEQYFGPGTRLTVT.

This chain joins TRBV7-9 and TRBJ1-6, with D possibly TRBD1 on 6 matching bases. CDR1 SEHNR and CDR2 FQNEAQ come from the germline V gene (reference sequence). Trimming shortened V by 1 base and J by 10 bases, and 8 bases separated the two germline ends. The CDR3 is 13 amino acids. The CDR3 reads CASSLEGESPLHF. The CDR3 DNA sequence: TGTGCCAGCAGCTTAGAGGGGGAATCACCCCTCCACTTT. Full variable domain (rest looked up from reference TRBV7-9 and TRBJ1-6): DTGVSQNPRHKITKRGQNVTFRCDPISEHNRLYWYRQTLGQGPEFLTYFQNEAQLEKSRLLSDRFSAERPKGSFSTLEIQRTEQGDSAMYLCASSLEGESPLHFGNGTRLTVT.

This sequence joins TRBV12-3 or TRBV12-4 and TRBJ2-7; D call uncertain. V gave up 5 bases and J gave up 4 bases, with 9 bases separating them. The CDR3 loop spans 12 amino acids. CDR3: CASSPQTYEQYF. CDR3 nucleotide sequence: TGTGCCAGCAGTCCACAGACGTACGAGCAGTACTTC.

The V call is TRBV6-5, the J call TRBJ1-1, with D uncertain. V lost 7 bases, J lost 7 bases, and 13 bases lay in between. CDR3 length: 12 amino acids. Germline loops: CDR1 MNHEY, CDR2 SVGAGI. The CDR3 coding sequence is TGTGCCAGCATTTCTGAACAGAATGAAGCTTTCTTT. Amino acid sequence: CASISEQNEAFF.

The genes are TRBV5-1 and TRBJ2-5; D might be TRBD2 (7 bases). This CDR3 spans 16 amino acids. CDR1 is SGHRS, CDR2 YFSETQ, per germline. Trimming left V 0 bases short and J 4 bases short, with 16 bases between. DNA for the CDR3: TGCGCCAGCAGCTTGGGTGCGGGGGCCCAATCAGAGACCCAGTACTTC. Its protein product is CASSLGAGAQSETQYF. The full variable domain, in which reference TRBV5-1 and TRBJ2-5 provide the parts outside the CDR3, is KAGVTQTPRYLIKTRGQQVTLSCSPISGHRSVSWYQQTPGQGLQFLFEYFSETQRNKGNFPGRFSGRQFSNSRSEMNVSTLELGDSALYLCASSLGAGAQSETQYFGPGTRLLVL.

V gene TRBV2 combines with J gene TRBJ1-1; 7 bases map to TRBD1. The junction had 11 bases not matched to a gene; V was cut back by 1 base and J by 3 bases. The length of the CDR3 is 17 residues. Germline CDR1 is SNHLY and CDR2 is FYNNEI. CDR3 sequence (DNA): TGTGCCAGCAGTGAAGGTGGGCAGGGGGTAAGGGACACTGAAGCTTTCTTT. This translates into CASSEGGQGVRDTEAFF.

This clone was counted a single time. The chain joins TRBV6-2 or TRBV6-3 to TRBJ2-7; 7 bases map to TRBD2. CDR1 is MNHEY, CDR2 SVGEGT, per germline. The CDR3 runs 14 residues. Trimming cost V 4 bases and J 1 base; bases outside gene matches: 4. The CDR3 bases are TGTGCCAGCAGTTGGACTAGTATTTCCTACGAGCAGTACTTC. Translating it yields CASSWTSISYEQYF.